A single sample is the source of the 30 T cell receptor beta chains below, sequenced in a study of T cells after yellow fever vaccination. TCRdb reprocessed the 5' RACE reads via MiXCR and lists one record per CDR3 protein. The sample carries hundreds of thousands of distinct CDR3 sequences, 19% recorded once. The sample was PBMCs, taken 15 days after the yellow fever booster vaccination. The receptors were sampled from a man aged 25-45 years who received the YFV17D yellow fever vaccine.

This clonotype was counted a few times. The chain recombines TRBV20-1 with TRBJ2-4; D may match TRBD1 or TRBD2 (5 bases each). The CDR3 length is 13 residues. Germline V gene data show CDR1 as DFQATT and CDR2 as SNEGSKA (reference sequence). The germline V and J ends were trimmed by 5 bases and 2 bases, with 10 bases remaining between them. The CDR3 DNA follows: TGCAGTGCTGTGGGGGTAACCAAAAACATTCAGTACTTC. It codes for CSAVGVTKNIQYF.

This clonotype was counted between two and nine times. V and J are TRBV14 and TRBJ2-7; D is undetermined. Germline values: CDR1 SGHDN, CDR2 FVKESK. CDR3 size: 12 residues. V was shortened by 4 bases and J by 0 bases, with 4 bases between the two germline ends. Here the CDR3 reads CASSRHSYEQYF. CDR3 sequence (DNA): TGTGCCAGCAGCCGGCACTCCTACGAGCAGTACTTC.

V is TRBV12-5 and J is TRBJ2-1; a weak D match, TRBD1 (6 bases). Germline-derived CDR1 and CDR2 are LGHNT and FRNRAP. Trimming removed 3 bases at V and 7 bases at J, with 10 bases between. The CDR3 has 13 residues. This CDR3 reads CASGLIGQNEQFF. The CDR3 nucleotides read TGTGCTAGTGGTTTAATAGGACAGAATGAGCAGTTCTTC.

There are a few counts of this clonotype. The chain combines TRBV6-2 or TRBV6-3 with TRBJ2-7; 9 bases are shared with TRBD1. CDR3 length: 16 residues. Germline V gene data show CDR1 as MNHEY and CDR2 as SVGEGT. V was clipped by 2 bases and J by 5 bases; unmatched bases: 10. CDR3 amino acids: CASSYRTGEVRDEQYF. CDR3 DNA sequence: TGTGCCAGCAGTTACCGGACAGGGGAAGTTAGAGACGAGCAGTACTTC.

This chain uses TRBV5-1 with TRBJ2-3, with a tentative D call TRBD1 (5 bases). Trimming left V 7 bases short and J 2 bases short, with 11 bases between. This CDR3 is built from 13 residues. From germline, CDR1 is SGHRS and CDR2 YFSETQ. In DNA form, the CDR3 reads TGCGCCAGCTCCAGACAGCCCACAGATACGCAGTATTTT. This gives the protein CASSRQPTDTQYF.

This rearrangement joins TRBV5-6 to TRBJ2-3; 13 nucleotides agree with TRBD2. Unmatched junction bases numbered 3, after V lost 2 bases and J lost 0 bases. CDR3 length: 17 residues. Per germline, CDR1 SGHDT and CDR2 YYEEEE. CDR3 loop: CASSFGTSGISTDTQYF. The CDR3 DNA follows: TGTGCCAGCAGCTTCGGGACTAGCGGGATTAGCACAGATACGCAGTATTTT.

The CDR3, as DNA: TGTGCCAGCATGCGTCAGGGGACCACAGATACGCAGTATTTT. It is translated as CASMRQGTTDTQYF. V and J are TRBV12-3 or TRBV12-4 and TRBJ2-3; D is perhaps TRBD1 (6 bases). Trimming left V 7 bases short and J 2 bases short, with 13 bases between. CDR3 length: 14 residues.

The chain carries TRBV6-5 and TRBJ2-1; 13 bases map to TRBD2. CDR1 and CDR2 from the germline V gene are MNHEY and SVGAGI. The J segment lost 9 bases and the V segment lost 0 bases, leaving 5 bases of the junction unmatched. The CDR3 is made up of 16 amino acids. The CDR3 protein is CASSYSTSGRAGEQFF. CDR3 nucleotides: TGTGCCAGCAGTTACTCAACTAGCGGGAGGGCCGGTGAGCAGTTCTTC.

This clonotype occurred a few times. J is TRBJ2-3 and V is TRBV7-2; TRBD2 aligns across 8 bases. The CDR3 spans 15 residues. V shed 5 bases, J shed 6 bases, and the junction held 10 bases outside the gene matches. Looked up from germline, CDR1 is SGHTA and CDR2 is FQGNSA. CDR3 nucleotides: TGTGCCAGCAGCAAAGTAGCGGGGCCTGCGGATACGCAGTATTTT. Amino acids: CASSKVAGPADTQYF.

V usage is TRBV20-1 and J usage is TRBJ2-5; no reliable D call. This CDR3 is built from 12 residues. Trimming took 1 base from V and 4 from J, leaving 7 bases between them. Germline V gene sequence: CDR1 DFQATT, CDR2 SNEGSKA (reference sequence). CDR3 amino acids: CSARADAETQYF. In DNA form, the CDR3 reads TGCAGTGCTAGAGCTGATGCAGAGACCCAGTACTTC.

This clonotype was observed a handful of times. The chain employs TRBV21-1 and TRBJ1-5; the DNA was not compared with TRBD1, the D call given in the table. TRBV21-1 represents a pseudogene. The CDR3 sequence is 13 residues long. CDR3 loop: CASNTRTGQPQHF. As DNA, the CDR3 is TGTGCCAGCAACACTCGGACAGGTCAGCCCCAGCATTTT.

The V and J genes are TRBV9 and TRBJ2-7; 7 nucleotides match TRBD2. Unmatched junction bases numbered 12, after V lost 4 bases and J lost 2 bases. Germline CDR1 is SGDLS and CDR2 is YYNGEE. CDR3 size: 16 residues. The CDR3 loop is CASSLTLAERPYEQYF. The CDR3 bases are TGTGCCAGCAGCCTAACCCTAGCGGAAAGACCCTACGAGCAGTACTTC. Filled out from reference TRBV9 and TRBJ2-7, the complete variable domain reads DSGVTQTPKHLITATGQRVTLRCSPRSGDLSVYWYQQSLDQGLQFLIQYYNGEERAKGNILERFSAQQFPDLHSELNLSSLELGDSALYFCASSLTLAERPYEQYFGPGTRLTVT.

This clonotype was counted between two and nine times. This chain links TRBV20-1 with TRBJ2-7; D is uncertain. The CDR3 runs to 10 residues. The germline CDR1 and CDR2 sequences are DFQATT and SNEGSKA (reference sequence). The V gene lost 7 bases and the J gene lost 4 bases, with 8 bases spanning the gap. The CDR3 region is CSVRKYEQYF. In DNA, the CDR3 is TGCAGTGTTCGGAAATACGAGCAGTACTTC.

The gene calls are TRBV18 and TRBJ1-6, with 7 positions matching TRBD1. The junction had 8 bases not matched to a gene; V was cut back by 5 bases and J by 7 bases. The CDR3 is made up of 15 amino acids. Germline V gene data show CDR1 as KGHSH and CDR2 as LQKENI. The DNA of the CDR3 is TGTGCCAGCTCAGCGACACAGGGGAAAAATTCACCCCTCCACTTT. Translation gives CASSATQGKNSPLHF.

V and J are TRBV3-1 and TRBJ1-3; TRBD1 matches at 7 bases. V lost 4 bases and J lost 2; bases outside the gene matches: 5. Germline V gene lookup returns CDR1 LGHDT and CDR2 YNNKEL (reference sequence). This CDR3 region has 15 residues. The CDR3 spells CASSPMTGPGNTIYF. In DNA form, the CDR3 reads TGTGCCAGCAGCCCAATGACAGGGCCTGGAAACACCATATATTTT.

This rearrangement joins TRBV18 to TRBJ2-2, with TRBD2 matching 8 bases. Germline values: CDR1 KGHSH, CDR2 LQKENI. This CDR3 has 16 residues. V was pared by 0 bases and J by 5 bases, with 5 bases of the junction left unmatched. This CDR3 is CASSPPTSEGTGELFF. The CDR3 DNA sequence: TGTGCCAGCTCACCACCGACTAGCGAAGGTACCGGGGAGCTGTTTTTT. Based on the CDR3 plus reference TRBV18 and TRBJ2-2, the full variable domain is NAGVMQNPRHLVRRRGQEARLRCSPMKGHSHVYWYRQLPEEGLKFMVYLQKENIIDESGMPKERFSAEFPKEGPSILRIQQVVRGDSAAYFCASSPPTSEGTGELFFGEGSRLTVL.

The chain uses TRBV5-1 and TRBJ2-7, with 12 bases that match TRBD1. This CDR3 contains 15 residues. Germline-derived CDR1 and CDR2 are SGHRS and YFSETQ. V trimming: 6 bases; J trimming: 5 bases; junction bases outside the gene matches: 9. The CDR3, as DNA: TGCGCCAGCAACCCGGGACAGGGGGCGACCCACGAGCAGTACTTC. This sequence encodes CASNPGQGATHEQYF.

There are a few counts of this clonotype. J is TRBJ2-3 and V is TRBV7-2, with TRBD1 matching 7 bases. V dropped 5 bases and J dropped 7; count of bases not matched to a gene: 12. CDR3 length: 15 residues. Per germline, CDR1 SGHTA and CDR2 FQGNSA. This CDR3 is CASSPPGQTGYTQYF. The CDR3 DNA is TGTGCCAGCAGCCCGCCGGGACAGACGGGGTATACGCAGTATTTT.

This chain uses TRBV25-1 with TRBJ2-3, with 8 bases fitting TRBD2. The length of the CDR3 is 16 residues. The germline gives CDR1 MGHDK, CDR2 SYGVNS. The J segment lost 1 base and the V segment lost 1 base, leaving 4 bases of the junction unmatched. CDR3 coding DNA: TGTGCCAGCAGTGAATTCTCGCGGGAGGGCACAGATACGCAGTATTTT. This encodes CASSEFSREGTDTQYF. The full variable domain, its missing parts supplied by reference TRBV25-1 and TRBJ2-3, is EADIYQTPRYLVIGTGKKITLECSQTMGHDKMYWYQQDPGMELHLIHYSYGVNSTEKGDLSSESTVSRIRTEHFPLTLESARPSHTSQYLCASSEFSREGTDTQYFGPGTRLTVL.

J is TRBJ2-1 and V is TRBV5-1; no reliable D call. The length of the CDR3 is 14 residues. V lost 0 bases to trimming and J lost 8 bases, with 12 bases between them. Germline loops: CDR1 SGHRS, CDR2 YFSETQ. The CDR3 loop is CASSLDSIGYEQFF. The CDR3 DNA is TGCGCCAGCAGCTTGGACAGTATCGGATATGAGCAGTTCTTC.

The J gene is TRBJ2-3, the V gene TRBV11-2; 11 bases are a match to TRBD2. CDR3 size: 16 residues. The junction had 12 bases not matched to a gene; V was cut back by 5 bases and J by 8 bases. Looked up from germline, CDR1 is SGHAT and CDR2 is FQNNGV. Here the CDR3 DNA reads TGTGCCAGCAGCGGGGGACTAGCGGTGCAGGTAGCTACGCAGTATTTT. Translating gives CASSGGLAVQVATQYF.

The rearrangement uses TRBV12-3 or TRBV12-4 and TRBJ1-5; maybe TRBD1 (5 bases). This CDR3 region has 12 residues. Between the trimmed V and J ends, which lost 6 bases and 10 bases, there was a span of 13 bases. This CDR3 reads CASRGPGEPQHF. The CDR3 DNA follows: TGTGCCAGCAGGGGACCGGGGGAACCCCAGCATTTT.

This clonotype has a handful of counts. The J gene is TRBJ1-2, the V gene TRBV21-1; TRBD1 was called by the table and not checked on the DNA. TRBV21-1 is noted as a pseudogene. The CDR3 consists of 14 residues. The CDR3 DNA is TGTGCCGGGACGCAAGGGACAGGCACCTATGGCTACACCTTC. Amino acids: CAGTQGTGTYGYTF.

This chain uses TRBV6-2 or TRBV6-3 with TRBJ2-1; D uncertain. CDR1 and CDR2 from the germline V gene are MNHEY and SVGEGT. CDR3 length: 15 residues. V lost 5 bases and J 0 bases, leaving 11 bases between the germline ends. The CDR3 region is CASSRLSSSYNEQFF. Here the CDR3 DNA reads TGTGCCAGCAGTCGGCTATCTAGCTCCTACAATGAGCAGTTCTTC.

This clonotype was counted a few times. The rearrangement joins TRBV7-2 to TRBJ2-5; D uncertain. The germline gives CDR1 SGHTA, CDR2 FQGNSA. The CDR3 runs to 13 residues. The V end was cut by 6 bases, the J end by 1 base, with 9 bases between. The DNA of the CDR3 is TGTGCCAGCAGTTTATTACTCCAAGAGACCCAGTACTTC. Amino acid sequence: CASSLLLQETQYF.

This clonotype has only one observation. Here the CDR3 DNA reads TGTGCTAGTGGTTTGGGGCGTACTAGTTCCCAGTTCTTC. Translating it yields CASGLGRTSSQFF. V gene TRBV12-5 combines with J gene TRBJ2-1, with D possibly being TRBD2 (5 bases). CDR1 LGHNT and CDR2 FRNRAP come from the germline V gene. Deletions cut 1 base from V and 13 bases from J, with 14 bases between. The CDR3 covers 13 residues.

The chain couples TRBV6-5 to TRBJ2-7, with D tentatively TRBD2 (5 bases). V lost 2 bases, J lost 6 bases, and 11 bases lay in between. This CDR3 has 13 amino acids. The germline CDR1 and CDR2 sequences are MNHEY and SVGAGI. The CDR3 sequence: CASSYEGVGEQYF. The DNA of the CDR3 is TGTGCCAGCAGTTACGAGGGAGTTGGCGAGCAGTACTTC.

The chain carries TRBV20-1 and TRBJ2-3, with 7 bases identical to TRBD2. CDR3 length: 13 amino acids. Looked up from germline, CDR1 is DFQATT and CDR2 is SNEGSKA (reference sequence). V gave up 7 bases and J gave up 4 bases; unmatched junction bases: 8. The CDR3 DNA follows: TGCAGTGGAATGGCGGGAGTAGCAGATACGCAGTATTTT. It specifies CSGMAGVADTQYF.

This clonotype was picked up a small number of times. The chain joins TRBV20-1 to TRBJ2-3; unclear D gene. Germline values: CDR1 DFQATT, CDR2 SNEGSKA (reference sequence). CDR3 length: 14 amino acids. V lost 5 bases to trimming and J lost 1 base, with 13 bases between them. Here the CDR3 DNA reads TGCAGTGCTTGGGTCGGGCTCGGCACAGATACGCAGTATTTT. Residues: CSAWVGLGTDTQYF.

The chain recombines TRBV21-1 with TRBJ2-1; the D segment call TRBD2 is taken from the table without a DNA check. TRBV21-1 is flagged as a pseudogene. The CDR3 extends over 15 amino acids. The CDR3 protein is CANPQLGLAENEQFF. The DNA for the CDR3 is TGTGCCAACCCTCAACTAGGACTAGCGGAAAATGAGCAGTTCTTC.